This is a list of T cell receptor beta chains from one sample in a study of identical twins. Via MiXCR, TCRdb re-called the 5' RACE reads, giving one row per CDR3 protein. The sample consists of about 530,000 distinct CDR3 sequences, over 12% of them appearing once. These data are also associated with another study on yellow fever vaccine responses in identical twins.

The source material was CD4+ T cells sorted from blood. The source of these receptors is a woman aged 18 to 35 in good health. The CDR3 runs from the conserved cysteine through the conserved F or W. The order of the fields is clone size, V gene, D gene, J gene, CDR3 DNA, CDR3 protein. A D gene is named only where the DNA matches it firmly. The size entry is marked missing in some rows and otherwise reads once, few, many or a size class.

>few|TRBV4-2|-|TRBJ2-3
TGTGCCAGCAGCCAAGGAGTGAATAGCGGTAGCGGAACTACGCAGTATTTT
CASSQGVNSGSGTTQYF
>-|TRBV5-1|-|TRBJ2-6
TGCGCCAGCAGCCCCGGGACTCGTACTGGTGGGGCCAACGTCCTGACTTTC
CASSPGTRTGGANVLTF
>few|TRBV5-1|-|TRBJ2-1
TGCGCCAGCAGCGCGCTACAGGCATATGGTTACAATGAGCAGTTCTTC
CASSALQAYGYNEQFF
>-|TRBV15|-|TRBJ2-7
TGTGCCACCAGCAGAGATTCGTCCTACGAGCAGTACTTC
CATSRDSSYEQYF
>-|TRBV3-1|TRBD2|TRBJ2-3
TGTGCCTTCAGGCCCTCCGGCCCCGGGAGGGGTGTGAAGTCAGATACGCAGTATTTT
CAFRPSGPGRGVKSDTQYF
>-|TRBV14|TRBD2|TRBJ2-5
TGTGCCAGCAGCCCCGGGACTAGCGGGGGACCGGTTTGGGCCCAGTACTTC
CASSPGTSGGPVWAQYF
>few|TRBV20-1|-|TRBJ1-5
TGCAGTGCTAGAGATCTTCCTAATCAGCCCCAGCATTTT
CSARDLPNQPQHF
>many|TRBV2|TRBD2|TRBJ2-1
TGTGCCAGCAGTGAAATGCCTAGCGGATACAATGAGCAGTTCTTC
CASSEMPSGYNEQFF
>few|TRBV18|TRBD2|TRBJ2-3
TGTGCCACCGAGGCTAGCGGCCCTAGCACAGATACGCAGTATTTT
CATEASGPSTDTQYF
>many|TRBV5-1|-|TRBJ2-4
TGCGCCAGCAGCTTGGCGGAACAGGGCCTTCAGTACTTC
CASSLAEQGLQYF
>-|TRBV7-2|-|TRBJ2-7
TGTGCCAGCAGCTCCGGCTTGAGATACTACGAGCAGTACTTC
CASSSGLRYYEQYF
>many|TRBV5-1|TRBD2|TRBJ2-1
TGCGCCAGCAGCTTGTCTCTAGCGGACAATGAGCAGTTCTTC
CASSLSLADNEQFF
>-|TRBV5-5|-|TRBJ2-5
TGTGCCAGCAGGTTGGGCCCACGGGACTCCTCTCAAGAGACCCAGTACTTC
CASRLGPRDSSQETQYF
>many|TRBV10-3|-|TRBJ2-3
TGTGCCATCAGTGAGGACCCAGGGGGGACAGATACGCAGTATTTT
CAISEDPGGTDTQYF
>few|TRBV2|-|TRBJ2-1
TGTGCCAGCCCTAAGCCCCATACCAGGAATGAGCAGTTCTTC
CASPKPHTRNEQFF
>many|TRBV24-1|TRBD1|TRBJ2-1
TGTGCCACCAGTGACCCCGGGACAGGGGGCCGTTATGAGCAGTTCTTC
CATSDPGTGGRYEQFF
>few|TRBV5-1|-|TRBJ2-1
TGCGCCAGCAGCTTGGTGTCTATATCCTACAATGAGCAGTTCTTC
CASSLVSISYNEQFF
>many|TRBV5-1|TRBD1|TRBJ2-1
TGCGCCAGCAGCCCGGACAGGGTCTACAATGAGCAGTTCTTC
CASSPDRVYNEQFF
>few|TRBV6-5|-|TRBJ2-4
TGTGCCAGCAGTTACACGGGGTTGACCAAAAACATTCAGTACTTC
CASSYTGLTKNIQYF
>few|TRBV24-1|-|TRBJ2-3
TGTGCCACCAGTGATTTAGGAACAGCTAGCACAGATACGCAGTATTTT
CATSDLGTASTDTQYF